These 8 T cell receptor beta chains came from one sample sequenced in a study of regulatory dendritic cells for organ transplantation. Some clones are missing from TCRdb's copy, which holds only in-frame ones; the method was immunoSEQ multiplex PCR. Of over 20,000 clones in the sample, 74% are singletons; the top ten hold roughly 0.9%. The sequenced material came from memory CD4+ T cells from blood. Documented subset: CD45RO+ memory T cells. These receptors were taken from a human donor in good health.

The CDR3 DNA sequence: TGCGCCAGCAGCTTAACGAGAGGGAATGAGCAGTTCTTC. This sequence encodes CASSLTRGNEQFF. V gene TRBV5-1 combines with J gene TRBJ2-1; weak D call: TRBD2 (5 bases). Looked up from germline, CDR1 is SGHRS and CDR2 is YFSETQ. The CDR3 has 13 residues. Trimming shortened V by 2 bases and J by 7 bases, and 10 bases separated the two germline ends.

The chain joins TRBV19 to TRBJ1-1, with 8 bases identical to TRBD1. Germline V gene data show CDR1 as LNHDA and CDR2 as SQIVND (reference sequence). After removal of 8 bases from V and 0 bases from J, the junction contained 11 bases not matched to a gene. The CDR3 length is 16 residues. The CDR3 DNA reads TGTGCCAGTTTTGGTCGGCCAGGGGGCTTGAACACTGAAGCTTTCTTT. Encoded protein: CASFGRPGGLNTEAFF.

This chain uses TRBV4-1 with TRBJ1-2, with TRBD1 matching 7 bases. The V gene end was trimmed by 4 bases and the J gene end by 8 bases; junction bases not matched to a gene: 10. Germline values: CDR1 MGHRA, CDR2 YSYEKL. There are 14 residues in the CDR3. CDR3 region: CASSRGGRGEGYTF. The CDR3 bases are TGCGCCAGCAGCCGAGGGGGCAGGGGGGAAGGCTACACCTTC.

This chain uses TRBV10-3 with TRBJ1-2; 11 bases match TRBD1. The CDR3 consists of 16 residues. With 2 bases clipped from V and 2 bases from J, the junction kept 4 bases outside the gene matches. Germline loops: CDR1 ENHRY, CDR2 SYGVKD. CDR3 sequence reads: CAISEPGQGGNYGYTF. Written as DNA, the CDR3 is TGTGCCATCAGTGAGCCGGGACAGGGGGGGAACTATGGCTACACCTTC.

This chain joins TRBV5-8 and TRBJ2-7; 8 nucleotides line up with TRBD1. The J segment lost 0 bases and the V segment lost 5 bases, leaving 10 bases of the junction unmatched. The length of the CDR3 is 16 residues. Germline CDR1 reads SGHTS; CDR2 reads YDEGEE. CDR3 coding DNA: TGTGCCAGCAGTTTCCGACCGGGACAGGCCTCCTACGAGCAGTACTTC. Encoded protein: CASSFRPGQASYEQYF.

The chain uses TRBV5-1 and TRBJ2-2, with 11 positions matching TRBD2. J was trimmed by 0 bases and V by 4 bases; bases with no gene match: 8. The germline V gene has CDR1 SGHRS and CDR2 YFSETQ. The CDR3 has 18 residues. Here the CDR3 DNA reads TGCGCCAGCAGCCTCTTGACTAGCGGGGCCGCGAACACCGGGGAGCTGTTTTTT. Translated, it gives CASSLLTSGAANTGELFF. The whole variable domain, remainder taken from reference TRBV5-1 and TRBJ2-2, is KAGVTQTPRYLIKTRGQQVTLSCSPISGHRSVSWYQQTPGQGLQFLFEYFSETQRNKGNFPGRFSGRQFSNSRSEMNVSTLELGDSALYLCASSLLTSGAANTGELFFGEGSRLTVL.

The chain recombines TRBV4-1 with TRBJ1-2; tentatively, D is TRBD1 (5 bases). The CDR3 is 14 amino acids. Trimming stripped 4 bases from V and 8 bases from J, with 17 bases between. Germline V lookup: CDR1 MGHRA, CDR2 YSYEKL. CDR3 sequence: CASSPQGIGRGYTF. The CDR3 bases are TGCGCCAGCAGCCCCCAGGGAATAGGTCGAGGCTACACCTTC.

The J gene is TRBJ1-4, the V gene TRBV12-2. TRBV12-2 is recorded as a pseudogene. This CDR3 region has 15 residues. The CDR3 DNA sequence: TGTGCAAGTCTTCGGGTCTTACCAACTAATGAAAAACTGTTTTTT. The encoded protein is CASLRVLPTNEKLFF.